Following are 2 T cell receptor beta chains from one sample sequenced in a study of cytomegalovirus exposure and HLA in healthy donors. Use of 60 Vbeta and 13 Jbeta primers characterized the PCR. Only in-frame clones appear in the TCRdb table, and some are missing; sequencing was by immunoSEQ multiplex PCR. The sample includes 95,000 to 150,000 clones, about a sixth of them seen just once. The sample consisted of PBMCs. Receptors originate from a female donor in good health and CMV-seropositive.

The chain carries TRBV5-6 and TRBJ2-3; 7 bases align to TRBD1. The germline V gene has CDR1 SGHDT and CDR2 YYEEEE. Unmatched junction bases numbered 12, after V lost 4 bases and J lost 1 base. The CDR3 length is 17 residues. CDR3 sequence: CASSRRKTGYGTDTQYF. CDR3 bases: TGTGCCAGCAGCCGTCGAAAGACAGGGTATGGCACAGATACGCAGTATTTT.

This clone occurred a few times. The V and J genes are TRBV6-5 and TRBJ2-7, with D perhaps TRBD1 (5 bases). The CDR3 is made up of 13 amino acids. The V end was cut by 5 bases, the J end by 2 bases, with 10 bases between. In germline, CDR1 is MNHEY, CDR2 SVGAGI. DNA of the CDR3: TGTGCCAGCAGTACCATGACAGCCTACGAGCAGTACTTC. Its protein product is CASSTMTAYEQYF.